A selection of T cell receptor beta chains follows, all from one sample in a study of blood T cell repertoires in COVID-19. Libraries were prepared by immunoSEQ multiplex PCR; TCRdb keeps only in-frame clonotypes and omits some of them. In the table there are 200,000 to 300,000 clones, 70% to 90% of which are singletons. The source material was peripheral blood. All receptors derive from a woman aged 55-69 years with active or convalescent COVID-19. Each CDR3 is given with its conserved first and last residue. The order of the fields is clone size, D gene, J gene, CDR3 length, V gene, CDR3 protein, CDR3 DNA. The D gene is left open where the match is weak. Clone size is stated in some rows and not others, as once, few, many or a class when expanded.

once,TRBD2,TRBJ2-1,16,TRBV29-1,CSVEDLTSGAYNEQFF,TGCAGCGTTGAAGATCTGACTAGCGGAGCATACAATGAGCAGTTCTTC
NA,TRBD1,TRBJ1-4,15,TRBV27,CASSLSGTANEKLFF,TGTGCCAGCAGTTTATCGGGGACAGCTAATGAAAAACTGTTTTTT
NA,NA,TRBJ2-1,14,TRBV19,CAAASAGLYNEQFF,TGTGCCGCCGCCTCGGCGGGCCTTTACAATGAGCAGTTCTTC
NA,NA,TRBJ1-1,14,TRBV27,CASSFAGRNTEAFF,TGTGCCAGCAGTTTCGCGGGAAGGAACACTGAAGCTTTCTTT
NA,TRBD1,TRBJ2-2,14,TRBV19,CASSPDRDTGELFF,TGTGCCAGTAGTCCGGACAGGGACACCGGGGAGCTGTTTTTT
NA,TRBD2,TRBJ2-3,15,TRBV7-2,CASSSPGLAGDTQYF,TGTGCCAGCAGCTCGCCTGGACTAGCGGGAGATACGCAGTATTTT
NA,NA,TRBJ2-5,14,TRBV28,CSASSAHLQETQYF,TGTTCAGCTAGTTCGGCCCACTTACAAGAGACCCAGTACTTC
NA,NA,TRBJ2-2,16,TRBV6-4,CASSERSGIGTGELFF,TGTGCCAGCAGTGAACGGAGCGGAATAGGCACCGGGGAGCTGTTTTTT
NA,TRBD2,TRBJ2-4,15,TRBV3-1/TRBV3-2,CASSETSGSTDIQYF,TGTGCCAGCAGCGAGACTAGCGGGAGTACGGACATTCAGTACTTC
NA,NA,TRBJ1-5,14,TRBV2,CASSEGGGVQPQHF,TGTGCCAGCAGTGAAGGGGGAGGGGTGCAGCCCCAGCATTTT
NA,NA,TRBJ1-1,16,TRBV11-2,CASSPRGTEMNTEAFF,TGTGCCAGCAGCCCCCGGGGGACCGAGATGAACACTGAAGCTTTCTTT
NA,TRBD1,TRBJ1-3,15,TRBV7-2,CASSPGRGQGYTIYF,TGTGCCAGCAGCCCCGGGAGAGGACAGGGGTACACCATATATTTT
NA,TRBD1,TRBJ2-3,15,TRBV28,CASSSDRGPADTQYF,TGTGCCAGCAGCTCTGACAGGGGGCCCGCAGATACGCAGTATTTT
NA,NA,TRBJ2-3,15,TRBV6-1,CASSEVGQYTDTQYF,TGTGCCAGCAGTGAAGTTGGTCAGTACACAGATACGCAGTATTTT
NA,TRBD2,TRBJ2-1,14,TRBV7-2,CASSLGLAVNEQFF,TGTGCCAGCAGCTTGGGACTAGCGGTCAATGAGCAGTTCTTC
few,TRBD1,TRBJ1-3,14,TRBV6-5,CASSYNNRGDTIYF,TGTGCCAGCAGTTACAACAACAGGGGGGACACCATATATTTT
NA,NA,TRBJ1-5,16,TRBV28,CASSFYETVLNQPQHF,TGTGCCAGCAGTTTTTATGAGACAGTCCTCAATCAGCCCCAGCATTTT
NA,TRBD2,TRBJ2-3,16,TRBV10-1,CASRDSSGSGTDTQYF,TGCGCCAGCAGAGACTCTAGCGGGAGTGGGACAGATACGCAGTATTTT
few,NA,TRBJ1-4,14,TRBV2,CASSPYVRNEKLFF,TGTGCCAGCAGTCCGTATGTGAGGAATGAAAAACTGTTTTTT
NA,NA,TRBJ2-7,15,TRBV18,CASSPTGPVDYEQYF,TGTGCCAGCTCACCGACAGGACCCGTTGACTACGAGCAGTACTTC
NA,NA,TRBJ1-3,16,TRBV19,CASRSAGSPSGNTIYF,TGTGCCAGTAGGAGCGCAGGGTCCCCCTCTGGAAACACCATATATTTT
NA,TRBD2,TRBJ2-3,19,TRBV15,CATSNFKTGLAGLGSTQYF,TGTGCCACCAGCAACTTTAAGACCGGACTAGCGGGGTTAGGGTCTACGCAGTATTTT
NA,NA,TRBJ1-5,18,TRBV6-1,CASSEAELQSYSNQPQHF,TGTGCCAGCAGTGAAGCAGAGCTCCAAAGCTATAGCAATCAGCCCCAGCATTTT
NA,NA,TRBJ2-2,17,TRBV7-9,CASSLAPSTGRTGELFF,TGTGCCAGCAGCTTAGCCCCCTCAACAGGGCGCACCGGGGAGCTGTTTTTT
NA,NA,TRBJ1-2,11,TRBV5-6,CASSAQLGYTF,TGTGCCAGCAGCGCACAGCTAGGCTACACCTTC
NA,TRBD2,TRBJ2-1,15,TRBV7-9,CASSPGLAGHNEQFF,TGTGCCAGCAGCCCGGGACTAGCGGGCCACAATGAGCAGTTCTTC
NA,TRBD2,TRBJ2-2,18,TRBV2,CASRGGTSGPLGTGELFF,TGTGCCAGCAGGGGGGGGACTAGCGGGCCTCTGGGCACCGGGGAGCTGTTTTTT
NA,TRBD2,TRBJ2-7,17,TRBV7-9,CASSDRTSGSIPYEQYF,TGTGCCAGCAGCGATCGGACTAGCGGGAGTATCCCCTACGAGCAGTACTTC
NA,TRBD2,TRBJ2-1,14,TRBV9,CASTGGPHYNEQFF,TGTGCCAGCACGGGAGGGCCACACTACAATGAGCAGTTCTTC
NA,NA,TRBJ2-1,16,TRBV6-6,CASSYSGGLSYNEQFF,TGTGCCAGCAGTTACTCTGGCGGCCTTTCCTACAATGAGCAGTTCTTC
NA,NA,TRBJ1-2,15,TRBV28,CASSSPGQANYGYTF,TGTGCCAGCAGTTCCCCAGGGCAAGCTAACTATGGCTACACCTTC
NA,TRBD2,TRBJ2-1,15,TRBV6-6,CASRTSGGDFDEQFF,TGTGCCAGCAGGACTAGCGGGGGGGATTTCGATGAGCAGTTCTTC
NA,NA,TRBJ1-2,13,TRBV6-5,CASSYTANYGYSF,TGTGCCAGCAGTTACACTGCTAACTATGGCTACTCCTTC
NA,NA,TRBJ2-1,12,TRBV13,CASSFTSGEQFF,TGTGCCAGCAGCTTTACGTCAGGTGAGCAGTTCTTC
NA,TRBD1,TRBJ2-2,15,TRBV2,CASGWTGGNTGELFF,TGTGCCAGCGGCTGGACAGGGGGGAACACCGGGGAGCTGTTTTTT
NA,NA,TRBJ2-3,14,TRBV19,CASSLAGVADTQYF,TGTGCCAGTAGTCTAGCAGGGGTCGCAGATACGCAGTATTTT
NA,NA,TRBJ2-1,14,TRBV7-3,CASSLNHQGNEQFF,TGTGCCAGCAGCTTAAATCACCAGGGCAATGAGCAGTTCTTC
NA,NA,TRBJ2-1,17,TRBV18,CASSPPGWERTYNEQFF,TGTGCCAGCTCACCACCCGGGTGGGAGAGGACCTACAATGAGCAGTTCTTC
NA,NA,TRBJ1-3,13,TRBV7-9,CASEGSSGNTIYF,TGTGCCAGCGAGGGTAGCTCTGGAAACACCATATATTTT
few,NA,TRBJ1-2,11,TRBV5-1,CASSLGGGYTF,TGCGCCAGCAGCCTCGGGGGTGGCTACACCTTC
NA,NA,TRBJ2-5,14,TRBV7-8,CASSPAGQQETQYF,TGTGCCAGCAGCCCGGCGGGACAGCAAGAGACCCAGTACTTC
NA,NA,TRBJ2-6,20,TRBV28,CASPPRFRRHKDFGANVLTF,TGTGCCAGCCCCCCAAGGTTCAGGAGGCATAAGGATTTTGGGGCCAACGTCCTGACTTTC
NA,NA,TRBJ1-4,16,TRBV6-5,CASSYSGMGDNEKLFF,TGTGCCAGCAGTTACTCAGGGATGGGAGATAATGAAAAACTGTTTTTT
once,NA,TRBJ1-1,15,TRBV11-2,CASSATLGSGAEAFF,TGTGCCAGCAGCGCTACCTTGGGCTCCGGCGCTGAAGCTTTCTTT
NA,TRBD1,TRBJ1-5,13,TRBV6-6,CASSVQGGQPQHF,TGTGCCAGCAGCGTACAGGGGGGCCAGCCCCAGCATTTT
NA,NA,TRBJ1-1,17,TRBV9,CASSVGQGPRFITEAFF,TGTGCCAGCAGCGTAGGGCAGGGGCCGCGCTTTATCACTGAAGCTTTCTTT
NA,TRBD1,TRBJ2-1,15,TRBV5-4,CASSTGTGFRNEQFF,TGTGCCAGCAGCACCGGGACAGGGTTCCGGAATGAGCAGTTCTTC
NA,NA,TRBJ2-1,15,TRBV30,CAWSRTAVSYNEQFF,TGTGCCTGGAGCCGCACCGCGGTCTCCTACAATGAGCAGTTCTTC
NA,TRBD1,TRBJ1-2,13,TRBV3-1/TRBV3-2,CASSFGQGKGYTF,TGTGCCAGCAGCTTTGGACAGGGGAAAGGCTACACCTTC
once,NA,TRBJ1-2,15,TRBV21-1,CASSKDEEANYGYTF,TGTGCCAGCAGCAAAGATGAAGAGGCTAACTATGGCTACACCTTC
NA,TRBD1,TRBJ2-2,17,TRBV7-2,CASRSSAGTGVTGELFF,TGTGCCAGCAGGTCCTCCGCTGGGACAGGGGTCACCGGGGAGCTGTTTTTT
NA,NA,TRBJ1-1,11,TRBV28,CASSPVGEAFF,TGTGCCAGCAGCCCCGTCGGTGAAGCTTTCTTT
NA,TRBD1,TRBJ1-2,18,TRBV11-2,CASSLWGMGTASNYGYTF,TGTGCCAGCAGCTTATGGGGAATGGGGACAGCTTCTAACTATGGCTACACCTTC
NA,NA,TRBJ1-3,17,TRBV4-2,CASSQGPLGSGGNTIYF,TGTGCCAGCAGCCAAGGTCCGCTGGGGAGTGGGGGAAACACCATATATTTT
once,NA,TRBJ1-5,13,TRBV19,CASSIGTTQPQHF,TGTGCCAGTAGTATAGGGACAACTCAGCCCCAGCATTTT
NA,NA,TRBJ1-5,14,TRBV5-1,CASSLGWGDQPQHF,TGCGCCAGCAGCTTGGGTTGGGGAGATCAGCCCCAGCATTTT
NA,TRBD1,TRBJ1-5,15,TRBV2,CASSQRQGAAGPQHF,TGTGCCAGCAGTCAGAGACAGGGGGCCGCGGGGCCCCAGCATTTT
NA,TRBD1,TRBJ2-1,18,TRBV11-3,CASSLAKDREISYNEQFF,TGTGCCAGCAGCTTAGCCAAGGACAGGGAGATCTCCTACAATGAGCAGTTCTTC